One T cell receptor beta chain is described in this entry. Its antigen is not identified. 13 Jbeta primers and 60 Vbeta primers were used for the PCR. Clones were read by immunoSEQ multiplex PCR, and TCRdb kept only the in-frame ones, dropping some. Here the sample spans some 120,000 clones, 60% to 70% being singletons. The sample belongs to a study of cytomegalovirus exposure and HLA in healthy donors. Study conclusions and caveats: In a later analysis, TCR beta V- and J-gene trimming showed a link to a missense DCLRE1C variant. Associated with HLA alleles at 0.05 false discovery rate in a later analysis were 16,951 TCR beta sequences. The availability of immune exposure information extended only to CMV serostatus. TRBV6-2, TRBV6-3 and other indistinguishable V segments were excluded.

The CDR3 has 17 amino acids. Per germline, CDR1 SGDLS and CDR2 YYNGEE. V gave up 3 bases and J gave up 4 bases, with 20 bases separating them. The sequenced sample was PBMCs. The chain joins TRBV9 to TRBJ1-3, with TRBD1 as a possible D gene (6 bases). This TCR was recovered from a middle-aged woman in good health and CMV-seropositive. The CDR3 loop is CASSGGIQGSSGNTIYF. CDR3 nucleotide sequence: TGTGCCAGCAGCGGAGGGATTCAGGGGAGCTCCGGAAACACCATATATTTT.